The TCR beta chain under discussion was sequenced for a study of shared clonotypes between healthy human individuals. As for the study in general: There were three CD4 naive, three CD4 memory, two CD8 naive and one CD8 memory plates per donor.

Naive CD8 cells lacked CD45RO, underwent positive selection for CCR7 and left out terminally differentiated effector memory CD45RA+ cells. Sequencing used immunoSEQ multiplex PCR; TCRdb keeps in-frame clones, though not all of them. The table includes about 590,000 clones, less than 97% detected once. The length of the CDR3 is 14 residues. Germline V lookup: CDR1 SSHAT, CDR2 FNYEAQ (reference sequence). Germline trimming cut 5 bases from V and 7 bases from J; bases unmatched to any gene: 5. The chain has TRBV7-7 and TRBJ2-1, with TRBD2 matching 10 bases. Sequenced sample: naive CD8+ T cells sorted from blood. The clonotype was recovered from a woman in her twenties or thirties in good health. CDR3 loop: CASSRAGGRNEQFF. Written as DNA, the CDR3 is TGTGCCAGCAGCCGAGCGGGAGGGAGGAATGAGCAGTTCTTC.